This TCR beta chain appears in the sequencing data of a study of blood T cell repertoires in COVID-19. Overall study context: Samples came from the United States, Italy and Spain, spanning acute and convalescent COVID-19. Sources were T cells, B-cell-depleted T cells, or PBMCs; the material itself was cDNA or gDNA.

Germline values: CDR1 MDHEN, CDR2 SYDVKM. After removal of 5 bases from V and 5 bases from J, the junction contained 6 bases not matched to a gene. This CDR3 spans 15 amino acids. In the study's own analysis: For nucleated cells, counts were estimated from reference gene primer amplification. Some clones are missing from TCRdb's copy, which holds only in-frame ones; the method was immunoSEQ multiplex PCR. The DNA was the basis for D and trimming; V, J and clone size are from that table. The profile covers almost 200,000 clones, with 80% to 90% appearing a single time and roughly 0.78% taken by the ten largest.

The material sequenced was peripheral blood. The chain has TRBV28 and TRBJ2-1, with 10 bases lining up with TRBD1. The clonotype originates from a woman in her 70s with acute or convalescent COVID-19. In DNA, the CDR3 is TGTGCCAGCAGTCTAGAGGGACAGGGGAACAATGAGCAGTTCTTC. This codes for CASSLEGQGNNEQFF.